One sample yielded the 20 T cell receptor beta chains listed below, sequenced in a study of CD8+CD57+ T cells in acquired aplastic anemia (dated by TCRdb to 2017 to 2018). TCRdb lists the instrument as Illumina HiSeq 2000. TCR beta VDJ combination and CDR3 sequence profiling used genomic DNA as the template. TCRdb reran the public reads through fastp at Q25 and MiXCR, keeping productive beta chains. When rows share a CDR3 protein, they turn into one entry using the most common DNA and genes. This sample gives over 150,000 distinct CDR3 sequences in total; around 40% of them show up just once. The top ten clonotypes cover 1.1% of the sample. Sequencing input: sorted CD4+, CD8+, or CD8+CD57+ T cells (not recorded which) from PBMCs. The receptors come from a human donor in good health.

The chain links TRBV11-2 to TRBJ2-5; D is perhaps TRBD1 (6 bases). Trimming took off 4 bases at V and 4 bases at J, with 22 bases between the two ends. The CDR3 runs 17 residues. In germline, CDR1 is SGHAT, CDR2 FQNNGV. In DNA, the CDR3 is TGTGCCAGCAGCTCCCCAGGTGGGGAACTAGGGGGAGAGACCCAGTACTTC. Its protein product is CASSSPGGELGGETQYF.

Ten or more counts support this clonotype. The V call is TRBV2, the J call TRBJ2-3; 16 bases agree with TRBD2. The germline V gene encodes CDR1 SNHLY and CDR2 FYNNEI. Trimming at V came to 4 bases and at J to 11 bases, leaving 3 bases not matched to a gene. CDR3 length equals 14 residues. This CDR3 reads CASSAGTSGRGQYF. DNA for the CDR3: TGTGCCAGCAGTGCGGGGACTAGCGGGAGGGGGCAGTATTTT.

This clonotype has a count of ten or more. J is TRBJ2-5 and V is TRBV5-1; 10 bases fit TRBD2. The CDR3 loop spans 16 amino acids. The junction had 12 bases not matched to a gene; V was cut back by 4 bases and J by 6 bases. Per the germline V gene, CDR1 is SGHRS and CDR2 is YFSETQ. The DNA for the CDR3 is TGCGCCAGCAGCATACAGATAGCGGGAGGTGAAAAGACCCAGTACTTC. Amino acid sequence: CASSIQIAGGEKTQYF.

The chain recombines TRBV19 with TRBJ1-2, with 7 bases lining up with TRBD1. Losses at the gene ends were 3 bases for V and 8 bases for J; bases not matched to a gene: 9. CDR3 length: 14 residues. From germline, CDR1 is LNHDA and CDR2 SQIVND (reference sequence). The CDR3, as DNA: TGTGCCAGTAGTATCCCGACAGGGCCCGGAGGCTACACCTTC. It is translated as CASSIPTGPGGYTF. The entire variable domain, with the rest obtained from reference TRBV19 and TRBJ1-2, is as follows: DGGITQSPKYLFRKEGQNVTLSCEQNLNHDAMYWYRQDPGQGLRLIYYSQIVNDFQKGDIAEGYSVSREKKESFPLTVTSAQKNPTAFYLCASSIPTGPGGYTFGSGTRLTVV.

This clonotype was recorded a few times. The rearrangement uses TRBV15 and TRBJ2-1; 8 bases agree with TRBD2. J gave up 5 bases and V 5 bases, and 5 bases lay outside the gene matches. CDR1 LNHNV and CDR2 YYDKDF come from the germline V gene (reference sequence). CDR3 length: 14 residues. The CDR3 nucleotides are TGTGCCACCAGCGGGGGACTAGGTAACAATGAGCAGTTCTTC. It codes for CATSGGLGNNEQFF. The entire variable domain, with the rest obtained from reference TRBV15 and TRBJ2-1, is as follows: DAMVIQNPRYQVTQFGKPVTLSCSQTLNHNVMYWYQQKSSQAPKLLFHYYDKDFNNEADTPDNFQSRRPNTSFCFLDIRSPGLGDTAMYLCATSGGLGNNEQFFGPGTRLTVL.

Concerning this clonotype: One junction end disagrees with the germline gene, perhaps due to a read error. This chain uses TRBV15 with TRBJ2-3, with D possibly matching TRBD2 (5 bases). Germline V gene lookup returns CDR1 LNHNV and CDR2 YYDKDF (reference sequence). The length of the CDR3 is 14 residues. The CDR3 DNA reads as TGTGGCACCAGCAGTGACCACGTCGGGGATACGCAGTATTTC. Translated, it gives CGTSSDHVGDTQYF.

This clonotype appeared a single time. This chain joins TRBV29-1 and TRBJ2-7; D is ambiguous. The CDR3 loop spans 12 amino acids. The V gene's germline CDR1 is SQVTM and CDR2 ANQGSEA. The ends were cut back, 4 bases at V and 4 bases at J, with 11 bases in the middle. The DNA of the CDR3 is TGCAGCGTTGGAATGGGGATTTACGAGCAGTACTTC. Protein: CSVGMGIYEQYF.

This clonotype was seen just once. The chain recombines TRBV11-1 with TRBJ2-7; D remains ambiguous. CDR3 length: 16 amino acids. With 1 base removed from V and 5 bases from J, the gap between germline ends came to 18 bases. In germline, CDR1 is SGHAT, CDR2 FQDESV (reference sequence). CDR3 nucleotide sequence: TGTGCCAGCAGCTTAGATGAGCAGGACCCCGGCCACGAGCAGTACTTC. It is translated as CASSLDEQDPGHEQYF.

As to this clonotype: A much larger clonotype is one base distant, so this may be a read error. This chain connects TRBV7-8 to TRBJ2-7, with 12 bases lining up with TRBD2. After removal of 6 bases from V and 2 bases from J, the junction contained 5 bases not matched to a gene. CDR1 is SGHVS, CDR2 FQNEAQ, per germline. The CDR3 has 15 amino acids. CDR3 nucleotide sequence: TGTGCCAGCAGGCTAAGACTAGCGGGAGCCTACGAGCAGTACTTC. It encodes CASRLRLAGAYEQYF.

Ten or more counts support this clonotype. In DNA, the CDR3 is TGTGCCAGCAGTGCGCAGGGATTTGGCTACACCTTC. Amino acids: CASSAQGFGYTF. This sequence joins TRBV2 and TRBJ1-2; TRBD1 might be the D (5 bases). Looked up from germline, CDR1 is SNHLY and CDR2 is FYNNEI. V shed 4 bases and J shed 7 bases, with 10 bases lying between them. The CDR3 sequence is 12 residues long.

This clonotype has a count of ten or more. J is TRBJ2-3 and V is TRBV5-1; no clear D. The germline V and J ends were trimmed by 5 bases and 0 bases, with 16 bases remaining between them. Germline loops: CDR1 SGHRS, CDR2 YFSETQ. The CDR3 spans 16 residues. The CDR3 DNA follows: TGCGCCAGCAGAATAGATTTAACCTCTAGCACAGATACGCAGTATTTT. This sequence encodes CASRIDLTSSTDTQYF.

The chain recombines TRBV7-6 with TRBJ2-1, with D tentatively TRBD1 or TRBD2 (5 bases each). Trimming took 5 bases from V and 9 from J, leaving 23 bases between them. Germline CDR1 reads SGHVS; CDR2 reads FNYEAQ. CDR3 size: 16 residues. CDR3 DNA: TGTGCCAGCAGCCGACAAACTCTAACGTCTGGGGGTGAGCAGTTCTTC. Translating it yields CASSRQTLTSGGEQFF. Drawing the rest from reference TRBV7-6 and TRBJ2-1, the complete variable domain is GAGVSQSPRYKVTKRGQDVALRCDPISGHVSLYWYRQALGQGPEFLTYFNYEAQQDKSGLPNDRFSAERPEGSISTLTIQRTEQRDSAMYRCASSRQTLTSGGEQFFGPGTRLTVL.

In its sample, this clonotype was seen many times. The chain uses TRBV7-6 and TRBJ1-1; unclear D gene. Germline CDR1 is SGHVS and CDR2 is FNYEAQ. The CDR3 extends over 14 amino acids. Trimming left V 7 bases short and J 2 bases short, with 14 bases between. The CDR3, as DNA: TGTGCCAGCACCGCCTTTGGAGACAACACTGAAGCTTTCTTT. Translated: CASTAFGDNTEAFF.

This clonotype was seen ten or more times. In DNA form, the CDR3 reads TGTGCCAGCAGACGGAGACAGGGCGGTGGGGAAGAGACCCAGTACTTC. Translated: CASRRRQGGGEETQYF. The V gene is TRBV11-2, the J gene TRBJ2-5; 7 nucleotides agree with TRBD1. In germline, CDR1 is SGHAT, CDR2 FQNNGV. The V gene end was trimmed by 6 bases and the J gene end by 3 bases; junction bases not matched to a gene: 13. CDR3 length: 16 residues. The complete variable domain, with remaining parts taken from reference TRBV11-2 and TRBJ2-5, reads EAGVAQSPRYKIIEKRQSVAFWCNPISGHATLYWYQQILGQGPKLLIQFQNNGVVDDSQLPKDRFSAERLKGVDSTLKIQPAKLEDSAVYLCASRRRQGGGEETQYFGPGTRLLVL.

The chain joins TRBV7-2 to TRBJ1-5, with D uncertain. The CDR3 consists of 14 residues. The V end lost 7 bases, the J end lost 0 bases, and 10 bases lay between the germline ends. CDR1 SGHTA and CDR2 FQGNSA come from the germline V gene. The CDR3 DNA follows: TGTGCCAGCAACCCCCAGTATAGCAATCAGCCCCAGCATTTT. Protein product: CASNPQYSNQPQHF.

In this sample, this clonotype turned up many times. The DNA for the CDR3 is TGTGCCAGCAGCCAGGGGTGGACACTCTACGAGCAGTACTTC. It specifies CASSQGWTLYEQYF. The rearrangement uses TRBV14 and TRBJ2-7, with D tentatively TRBD1 (5 bases). With 3 bases removed from V and 3 bases from J, the gap between germline ends came to 12 bases. The germline gives CDR1 SGHDN, CDR2 FVKESK. The CDR3 length is 14 residues.

This chain connects TRBV29-1 to TRBJ2-1; 10 bases map to TRBD2. The CDR3 is made up of 15 amino acids. Germline CDR1 and CDR2: SQVTM and ANQGSEA. The CDR3 DNA sequence: TGCAGTGTCATCCTGAGCAAGCGGGGGGGCAATGAGCAGTTCTTC. Its translation: CSVILSKRGGNEQFF.

Ten or more counts support this clonotype. The CDR3 loop is CASSEAIVRSDEQYF. DNA of the CDR3: TGTGCCAGCAGTGAAGCGATAGTCAGATCAGACGAGCAGTACTTC. The rearrangement uses TRBV2 and TRBJ2-7; no reliable D call. CDR1 and CDR2 (germline): SNHLY, FYNNEI. V dropped 0 bases and J dropped 5 bases, with 14 bases sitting between them. The CDR3 loop spans 15 amino acids. The variable domain in full, completed from reference TRBV2 and TRBJ2-7, reads EPEVTQTPSHQVTQMGQEVILRCVPISNHLYFYWYRQILGQKVEFLVSFYNNEISEKSEIFDDQFSVERPDGSNFTLKIRSTKLEDSAMYFCASSEAIVRSDEQYFGPGTRLTVT.

The genes are TRBV10-2 and TRBJ2-1; TRBD1 matches 8 bases. The germline CDR1 and CDR2 sequences are WSHSY and SAAADI. The CDR3 totals 15 residues. J was trimmed by 8 bases and V by 2 bases; bases with no gene match: 8. The CDR3 nucleotides read TGCGCCAGCAGTGAGGACAGGGGACAGAGGGATGAGCAGTTCTTC. Its translation is CASSEDRGQRDEQFF.

This clonotype was counted many times. The chain links TRBV2 to TRBJ1-2; no reliable D call. CDR1 and CDR2 from the germline V gene are SNHLY and FYNNEI. CDR3 length: 14 amino acids. V dropped 7 bases and J dropped 0 bases, with 12 bases sitting between them. The CDR3 nucleotides are TGTGCCAGCAATCTGGGCGGTCCTAACTATGGCTACACCTTC. Translated, it gives CASNLGGPNYGYTF.